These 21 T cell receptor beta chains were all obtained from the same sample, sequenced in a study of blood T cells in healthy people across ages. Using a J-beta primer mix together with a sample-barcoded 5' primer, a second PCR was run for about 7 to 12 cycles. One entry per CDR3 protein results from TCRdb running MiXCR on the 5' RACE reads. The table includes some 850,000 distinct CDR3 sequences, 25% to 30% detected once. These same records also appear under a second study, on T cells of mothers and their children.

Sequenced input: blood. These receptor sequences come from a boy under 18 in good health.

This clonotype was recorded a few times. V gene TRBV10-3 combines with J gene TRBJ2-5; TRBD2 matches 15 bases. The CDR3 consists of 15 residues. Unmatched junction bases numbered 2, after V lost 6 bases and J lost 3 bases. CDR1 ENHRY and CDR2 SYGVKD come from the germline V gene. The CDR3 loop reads CAISRTSGGEETQYF. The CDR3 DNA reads TGTGCCATCAGCCGGACTAGCGGGGGGGAAGAGACCCAGTACTTC.

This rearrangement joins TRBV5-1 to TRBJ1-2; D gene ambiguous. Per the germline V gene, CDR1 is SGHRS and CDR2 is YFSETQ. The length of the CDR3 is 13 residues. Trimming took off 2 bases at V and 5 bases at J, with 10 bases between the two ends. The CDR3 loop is CASSFGGDYGYTF. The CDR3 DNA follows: TGCGCCAGCAGCTTTGGCGGAGATTATGGCTACACCTTC.

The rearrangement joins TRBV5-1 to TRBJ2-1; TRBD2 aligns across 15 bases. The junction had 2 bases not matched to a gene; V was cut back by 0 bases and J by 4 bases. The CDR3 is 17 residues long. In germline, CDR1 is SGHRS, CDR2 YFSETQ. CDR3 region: CASSLGTSGGAYNEQFF. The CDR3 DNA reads TGCGCCAGCAGCTTGGGGACTAGCGGGGGGGCGTACAATGAGCAGTTCTTC.

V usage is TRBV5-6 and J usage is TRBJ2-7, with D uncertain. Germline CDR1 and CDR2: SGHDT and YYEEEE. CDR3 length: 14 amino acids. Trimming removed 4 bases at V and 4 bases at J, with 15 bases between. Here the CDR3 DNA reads TGTGCCAGCAGCCCGCCAGGTAGTTGGTACGAGCAGTACTTC. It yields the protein CASSPPGSWYEQYF.

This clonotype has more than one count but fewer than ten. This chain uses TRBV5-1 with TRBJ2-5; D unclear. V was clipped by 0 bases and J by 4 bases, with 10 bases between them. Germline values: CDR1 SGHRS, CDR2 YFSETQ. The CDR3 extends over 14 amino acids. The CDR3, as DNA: TGCGCCAGCAGCTTGGGCCGGGCCGGAGAGACCCAGTACTTC. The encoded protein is CASSLGRAGETQYF. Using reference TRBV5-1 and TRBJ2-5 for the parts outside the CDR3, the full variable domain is KAGVTQTPRYLIKTRGQQVTLSCSPISGHRSVSWYQQTPGQGLQFLFEYFSETQRNKGNFPGRFSGRQFSNSRSEMNVSTLELGDSALYLCASSLGRAGETQYFGPGTRLLVL.

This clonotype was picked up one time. Here the CDR3 DNA reads TGCGCCAGCAGCGCCCGTGACACCGGGGAGCTGTTTTTT. Protein product: CASSARDTGELFF. This sequence joins TRBV5-1 and TRBJ2-2; D is unclear. With 4 bases removed from V and 3 bases from J, the gap between germline ends came to 7 bases. The CDR3 loop spans 13 amino acids. Germline CDR1 SGHRS, CDR2 YFSETQ.

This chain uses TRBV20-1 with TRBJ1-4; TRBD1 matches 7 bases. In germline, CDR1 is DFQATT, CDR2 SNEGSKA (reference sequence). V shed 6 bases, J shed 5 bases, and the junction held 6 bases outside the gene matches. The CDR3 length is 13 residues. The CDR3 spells CSARGVGNEKLFF. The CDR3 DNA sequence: TGCAGTGCCAGGGGGGTGGGGAATGAAAAACTGTTTTTT.

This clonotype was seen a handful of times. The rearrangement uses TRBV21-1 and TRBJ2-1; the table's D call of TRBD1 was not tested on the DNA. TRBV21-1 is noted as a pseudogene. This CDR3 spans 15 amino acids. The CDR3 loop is CASSKEGGAGNEQFF. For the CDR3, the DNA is TGTGCCAGCAGCAAAGAGGGGGGGGCAGGGAATGAGCAGTTCTTC.

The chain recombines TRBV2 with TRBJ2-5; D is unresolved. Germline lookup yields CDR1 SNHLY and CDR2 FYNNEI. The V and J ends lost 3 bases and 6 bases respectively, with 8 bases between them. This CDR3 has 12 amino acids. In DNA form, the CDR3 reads TGTGCCAGCAGTGATGAAGGGCAGACCCAGTACTTC. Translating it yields CASSDEGQTQYF.

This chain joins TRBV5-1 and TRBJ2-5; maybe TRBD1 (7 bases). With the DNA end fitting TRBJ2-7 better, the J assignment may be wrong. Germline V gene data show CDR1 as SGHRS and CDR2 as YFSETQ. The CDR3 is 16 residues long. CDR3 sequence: CASTLTGAGGNYEQYF. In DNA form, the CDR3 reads TGCGCCAGCACCCTCACGGGGGCAGGGGGGAACTACGAGCAGTACTTC.

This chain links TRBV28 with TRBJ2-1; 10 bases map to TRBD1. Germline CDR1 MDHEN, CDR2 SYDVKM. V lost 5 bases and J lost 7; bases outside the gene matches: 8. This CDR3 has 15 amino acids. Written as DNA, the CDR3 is TGTGCCAGCAGTCGGACAGGGGGGATTTTTAATGAGCAGTTCTTC. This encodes CASSRTGGIFNEQFF.

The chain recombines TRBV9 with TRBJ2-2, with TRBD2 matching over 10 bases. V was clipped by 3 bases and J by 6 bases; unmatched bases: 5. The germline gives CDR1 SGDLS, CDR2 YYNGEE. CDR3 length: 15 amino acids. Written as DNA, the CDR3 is TGTGCCAGCAGCGCGCAGCGGGGGGGCGCCGGGGAGCTGTTTTTT. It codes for CASSAQRGGAGELFF.

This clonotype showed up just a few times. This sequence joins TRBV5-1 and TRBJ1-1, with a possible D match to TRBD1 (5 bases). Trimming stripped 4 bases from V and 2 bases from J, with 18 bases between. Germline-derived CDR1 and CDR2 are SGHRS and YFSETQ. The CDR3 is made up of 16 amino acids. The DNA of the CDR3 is TGCGCCAGCAGCCCAAGGGGCCGCCCAGGCAACACTGAAGCTTTCTTT. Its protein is CASSPRGRPGNTEAFF.

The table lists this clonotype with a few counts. The CDR3 protein is CASSLVTSGGQETQYF. The CDR3 DNA reads TGTGCCAGCAGCTTAGTCACTAGCGGGGGCCAAGAGACCCAGTACTTC. The chain employs TRBV7-9 and TRBJ2-5; 11 nucleotides align to TRBD2. This CDR3 spans 16 amino acids. Germline trimming cut 1 base from V and 1 base from J; bases unmatched to any gene: 2. The germline V gene encodes CDR1 SEHNR and CDR2 FQNEAQ (reference sequence).

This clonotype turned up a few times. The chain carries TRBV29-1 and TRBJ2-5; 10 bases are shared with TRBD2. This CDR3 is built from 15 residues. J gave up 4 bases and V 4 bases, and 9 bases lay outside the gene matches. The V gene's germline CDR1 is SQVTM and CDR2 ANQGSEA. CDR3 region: CSVGSSGGARETQYF. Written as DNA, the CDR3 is TGCAGCGTTGGGTCAAGCGGGGGGGCCAGAGAGACCCAGTACTTC.

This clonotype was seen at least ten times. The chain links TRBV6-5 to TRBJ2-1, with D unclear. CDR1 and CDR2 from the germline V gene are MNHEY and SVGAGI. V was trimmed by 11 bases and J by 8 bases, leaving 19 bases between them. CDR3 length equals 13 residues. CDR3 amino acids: CAPVGVRSYEQFF. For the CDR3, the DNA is TGTGCCCCAGTGGGCGTCCGAAGCTATGAGCAGTTCTTC.

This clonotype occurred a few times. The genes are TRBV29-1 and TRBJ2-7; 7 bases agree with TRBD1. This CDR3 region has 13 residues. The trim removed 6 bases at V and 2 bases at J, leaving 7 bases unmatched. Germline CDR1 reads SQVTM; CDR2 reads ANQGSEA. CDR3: CSVEDRSAYEQYF. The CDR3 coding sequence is TGCAGCGTGGAGGACAGGTCAGCCTACGAGCAGTACTTC.

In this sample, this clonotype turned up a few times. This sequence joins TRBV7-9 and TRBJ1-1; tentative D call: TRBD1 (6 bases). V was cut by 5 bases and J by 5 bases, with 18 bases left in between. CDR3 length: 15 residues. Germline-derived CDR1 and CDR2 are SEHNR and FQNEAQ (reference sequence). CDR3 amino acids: CASSPIQGTRTEAFF. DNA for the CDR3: TGTGCCAGCAGCCCGATACAGGGAACAAGGACTGAAGCTTTCTTT.

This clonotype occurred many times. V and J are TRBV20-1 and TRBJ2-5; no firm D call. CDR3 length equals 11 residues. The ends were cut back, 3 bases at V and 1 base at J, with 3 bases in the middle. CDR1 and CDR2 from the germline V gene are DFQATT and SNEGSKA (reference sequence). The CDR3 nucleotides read TGCAGTGCTAGCGGCCAAGAGACCCAGTACTTC. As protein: CSASGQETQYF.

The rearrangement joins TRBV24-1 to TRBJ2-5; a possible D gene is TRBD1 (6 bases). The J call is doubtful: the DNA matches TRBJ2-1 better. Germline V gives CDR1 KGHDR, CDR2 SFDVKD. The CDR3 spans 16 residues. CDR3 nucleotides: TGTGCCACCAGTGAATCGGGCAGGGGCAGGTACAATGAGCAGTTCTTC. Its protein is CATSESGRGRYNEQFF.

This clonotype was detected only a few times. CDR3 amino acids: CASSHYADTEAFF. CDR3 nucleotide sequence: TGCGCCAGCAGCCATTACGCTGACACTGAAGCTTTCTTT. The rearrangement links TRBV5-1 to TRBJ1-1; D unresolved. The CDR3 covers 13 residues. Between the trimmed V and J ends, which lost 4 bases and 3 bases, there was a span of 10 bases. CDR1 and CDR2 (germline): SGHRS, YFSETQ.